Below are 16 T cell receptor beta chains sequenced from a single sample in a study of cytomegalovirus exposure and HLA in healthy donors. This PCR relied on a set of 60 Vbeta primers and 13 Jbeta primers. Here immunoSEQ multiplex PCR was the method, and the copy in TCRdb shows in-frame clones only, minus some. The sample lists roughly 110,000 clones, 71% occurring once. The sequenced sample consisted of PBMCs. Every receptor here comes from a female donor in good health and CMV-seronegative.

A few counts support this clone. J is TRBJ1-2 and V is TRBV19; a weak D match, TRBD1 (5 bases). The CDR3 length is 16 residues. The V and J ends lost 3 bases and 7 bases respectively, with 21 bases between them. Germline V CDR1 and CDR2: LNHDA, SQIVND (reference sequence). In nucleotides, the CDR3 is TGTGCCAGTAGTATTCAGGGTGCCCAGGGTCGGAGTGGCTACACCTTC. Protein sequence: CASSIQGAQGRSGYTF.

This clone showed up just once. The chain uses TRBV6-5 and TRBJ2-7; TRBD1 aligns across 9 bases. Germline trimming cut 5 bases from V and 2 bases from J; bases unmatched to any gene: 4. CDR1 and CDR2 (germline): MNHEY, SVGAGI. This CDR3 contains 14 residues. CDR3 residues: CASSAWTGAYEQYF. The CDR3 nucleotides are TGTGCCAGCAGTGCCTGGACAGGGGCCTACGAGCAGTACTTC.

This clone occurred a few times. The rearrangement joins TRBV6-5 to TRBJ1-4; TRBD1 agrees at 7 bases. Germline loops: CDR1 MNHEY, CDR2 SVGAGI. This CDR3 is built from 15 residues. Trimming took 5 bases from V and 5 from J; bases not matched to a gene: 8. The CDR3 coding sequence is TGTGCCAGCAGTGGAAACAGGGGTTACAATGAAAAACTGTTTTTT. Its protein is CASSGNRGYNEKLFF.

This clone was counted between two and nine times. This chain links TRBV9 with TRBJ2-1; 10 bases agree with TRBD2. V gave up 2 bases and J gave up 0 bases; unmatched junction bases: 2. CDR3 length equals 16 residues. Looked up from germline, CDR1 is SGDLS and CDR2 is YYNGEE. DNA for the CDR3: TGTGCCAGCAGCGTCACTAGCGGGATCTCCTACAATGAGCAGTTCTTC. Amino acids: CASSVTSGISYNEQFF.

This clone occurred a few times. The V call is TRBV5-1, the J call TRBJ2-1; 11 nucleotides align to TRBD2. Germline V gene lookup returns CDR1 SGHRS and CDR2 YFSETQ. The CDR3 is made up of 14 amino acids. The ends lost 3 bases at V and 4 bases at J; junction bases unmatched: 0. CDR3 loop: CASSWTSGYNEQFF. The CDR3 DNA sequence: TGCGCCAGCAGCTGGACTAGCGGGTACAATGAGCAGTTCTTC.

There are a few counts of this clone. This chain connects TRBV19 to TRBJ1-1, with D tentatively TRBD1 (5 bases). The V end was cut by 5 bases, the J end by 1 base, with 11 bases between. Germline V gene lookup returns CDR1 LNHDA and CDR2 SQIVND (reference sequence). The CDR3 runs 14 residues. The DNA for the CDR3 is TGTGCCAGTAGTCCCCGGACACGGAACACTGAAGCTTTCTTT. Translated, it gives CASSPRTRNTEAFF.

The rearrangement links TRBV6-1 to TRBJ2-1; 8 bases line up with TRBD2. The V gene end was trimmed by 4 bases and the J gene end by 7 bases; junction bases not matched to a gene: 12. The germline V gene has CDR1 MNHNS and CDR2 SASEGT. The CDR3 covers 16 residues. This chain's CDR3 is CASSGLIAGFLNEQFF. The CDR3 DNA is TGTGCCAGCAGTGGACTCATAGCGGGGTTTCTTAATGAGCAGTTCTTC.

The V gene is TRBV5-6, the J gene TRBJ1-2; no clear D. V lost 4 bases to trimming and J lost 6 bases, with 16 bases between them. This CDR3 is 14 amino acids long. Germline V gene sequence: CDR1 SGHDT, CDR2 YYEEEE. The CDR3 region has the DNA TGTGCCAGCAGCCCACTTCGCAGGCGGGATGGCTACACCTTC. As protein: CASSPLRRRDGYTF.

V usage is TRBV28 and J usage is TRBJ2-3; 8 positions match TRBD1. Trimming at V came to 3 bases and at J to 2 bases, leaving 16 bases not matched to a gene. The CDR3 sequence is 19 residues long. Germline CDR1 reads MDHEN; CDR2 reads SYDVKM. The CDR3 DNA reads as TGTGCCAGCAGTTTTTATCTCGGGGAGGACAGGGTCCTCACAGATACGCAGTATTTT. Its translation is CASSFYLGEDRVLTDTQYF.

The chain combines TRBV6-6 with TRBJ1-1, with 11 bases aligning to TRBD1. Germline lookup yields CDR1 MNHNY and CDR2 SVGAGI (reference sequence). Unmatched junction bases numbered 4, after V lost 6 bases and J lost 4 bases. The CDR3 runs 14 residues. The CDR3 DNA reads TGTGCCAGCAGCCGGGACAGGGGGAGCACTGAAGCTTTCTTT. Amino acids: CASSRDRGSTEAFF.

This clone has a handful of counts. The rearrangement joins TRBV6-5 to TRBJ2-7; 8 nucleotides line up with TRBD1. Germline CDR1 and CDR2: MNHEY and SVGAGI. The CDR3 is made up of 15 amino acids. J lost 2 bases, V lost 5 bases, and 8 bases had no gene match. CDR3 residues: CASSRPDRVAYEQYF. The CDR3, as DNA: TGTGCCAGCAGTCGCCCGGACAGGGTCGCCTACGAGCAGTACTTC.

This sequence joins TRBV10-3 and TRBJ1-2, with 12 nucleotides matching TRBD1. Germline assignment: CDR1 ENHRY and CDR2 SYGVKD. V was clipped by 2 bases and J by 6 bases; unmatched bases: 4. CDR3 length equals 15 residues. Here the CDR3 reads CAISEPGTGGHGYTF. The CDR3 nucleotides are TGTGCCATCAGTGAGCCCGGGACAGGGGGCCATGGCTACACCTTC.

The rearrangement links TRBV5-1 to TRBJ2-7; the D is unclear. Germline CDR1 SGHRS, CDR2 YFSETQ. Between the trimmed V and J ends, which lost 2 bases and 3 bases, there was a span of 12 bases. The CDR3 is 14 amino acids. The CDR3 DNA follows: TGCGCCAGCAGCTTTTTAAGCTCAGGCTACGAGCAGTACTTC. As protein: CASSFLSSGYEQYF.

There are a few counts of this clone. V is TRBV28 and J is TRBJ1-1; 12 positions match TRBD1. This CDR3 contains 16 residues. The V segment lost 6 bases and the J segment 4 bases; nucleotides outside the gene matches: 9. Germline CDR1 MDHEN, CDR2 SYDVKM. The CDR3 reads CASSLTGTGGFTEAFF. The CDR3 DNA reads TGTGCCAGCAGCCTCACCGGGACAGGGGGCTTCACTGAAGCTTTCTTT.

The rearrangement joins TRBV2 to TRBJ2-7, with D maybe TRBD1 (6 bases). The CDR3 is 16 amino acids. The germline V gene has CDR1 SNHLY and CDR2 FYNNEI. V lost 1 base and J lost 2, with 15 bases in between. DNA for the CDR3: TGTGCCAGCAGTGAAGTGTTTGGGACATACACCTACGAGCAGTACTTC. Amino acids: CASSEVFGTYTYEQYF.

The chain employs TRBV28 and TRBJ1-2; the D is unclear. The CDR3 is made up of 16 amino acids. The V end was cut by 3 bases, the J end by 12 bases, with 26 bases between. Germline CDR1 is MDHEN and CDR2 is SYDVKM. CDR3 amino acids: CASSLSEGTFGSVHTF. Here the CDR3 DNA reads TGTGCCAGCAGTTTGTCAGAGGGTACCTTCGGGTCGGTGCACACCTTC.